One and the same sample provided the 15 T cell receptor beta chains below, sequenced in a study of shared clonotypes between healthy human individuals. Profiling relied on immunoSEQ multiplex PCR, and the TCRdb table lists in-frame clones only, not all of them. The data hold about half a million clones, with 70% to 80% observed a single time. The specimen was PBMCs. All receptors derive from a woman between 40 and 55 years old in good health. Some clones in this sample may be carry-over from other donors' samples.

The table lists this clone with a few counts. The chain employs TRBV19 and TRBJ1-5; D may be TRBD1 (6 bases). CDR3 length: 15 residues. From germline, CDR1 is LNHDA and CDR2 SQIVND (reference sequence). V lost 6 bases, J lost 1 base, and 13 bases lay in between. The CDR3 here is CASRVDRTSNQPQHF. CDR3 nucleotide sequence: TGTGCCAGTAGGGTCGACAGGACAAGCAATCAGCCCCAGCATTTT.

The V gene is TRBV19, the J gene TRBJ1-1; 8 nucleotides match TRBD1. Germline V CDR1 and CDR2: LNHDA, SQIVND (reference sequence). V was clipped by 3 bases and J by 4 bases; unmatched bases: 19. The CDR3 spans 19 residues. The CDR3: CASSIPHPGQAARSTEAFF. Written as DNA, the CDR3 is TGTGCCAGTAGTATCCCGCACCCGGGACAGGCGGCGAGGAGCACTGAAGCTTTCTTT.

The rearrangement links TRBV7-6 to TRBJ2-5; 7 bases are a match to TRBD2. Germline CDR1 and CDR2: SGHVS and FNYEAQ. J gave up 1 base and V 2 bases, and 4 bases lay outside the gene matches. This CDR3 spans 15 amino acids. The CDR3 is CASSLNGGSQETQYF. DNA for the CDR3: TGTGCCAGCAGCTTAAATGGCGGGAGCCAAGAGACCCAGTACTTC.

This clone was recorded a few times. The chain recombines TRBV5-4 with TRBJ2-3, with D possibly called TRBD1 or TRBD2 (5 bases each). The germline CDR1 and CDR2 sequences are SGHNT and YYREEE (reference sequence). The CDR3 length is 14 residues. The ends were cut back, 4 bases at V and 0 bases at J, with 9 bases in the middle. The CDR3 sequence is CASSPGRSTDTQYF. CDR3 DNA: TGTGCCAGCAGCCCGGGGCGTAGCACAGATACGCAGTATTTT.

This clone was recorded only once. The V gene is TRBV7-9, the J gene TRBJ1-2; maybe TRBD1 (6 bases). The length of the CDR3 is 12 residues. Germline V gene data show CDR1 as SEHNR and CDR2 as FQNEAQ (reference sequence). Trimming pared 2 bases from V and 6 bases from J, leaving 7 bases between. The CDR3 here is CASSLSGDGYTF. The DNA for the CDR3 is TGTGCCAGCAGCTTATCAGGGGATGGCTACACCTTC.

The J gene is TRBJ1-5, the V gene TRBV6-1; D call uncertain. Per germline, CDR1 MNHNS and CDR2 SASEGT. The CDR3 runs to 12 residues. V gave up 2 bases and J gave up 13 bases, with 12 bases separating them. The chain's CDR3 is CASSELFPGQHF. Written as DNA, the CDR3 is TGTGCCAGCAGTGAATTATTTCCAGGACAGCATTTT.

The chain is built from TRBV7-9 and TRBJ2-1; D is unresolved. CDR1 SEHNR and CDR2 FQNEAQ come from the germline V gene (reference sequence). The CDR3 covers 12 residues. Trimming took off 5 bases at V and 5 bases at J, with 7 bases between the two ends. The CDR3 DNA reads as TGTGCCAGCAGCCCGCCTGACAATGAGCAGTTCTTC. Translating gives CASSPPDNEQFF.

V gene TRBV2 combines with J gene TRBJ1-2; the match to TRBD1 covers 7 bases. Germline CDR1 reads SNHLY; CDR2 reads FYNNEI. This CDR3 is 14 amino acids long. Trimming took 1 base from V and 7 from J; bases not matched to a gene: 6. CDR3 loop: CASSEEAGGFGYTF. The CDR3 DNA is TGTGCCAGCAGTGAAGAGGCAGGGGGTTTTGGCTACACCTTC.

This rearrangement joins TRBV28 to TRBJ1-2; 8 nucleotides match TRBD1. This CDR3 region has 16 residues. Germline V gives CDR1 MDHEN, CDR2 SYDVKM. Losses at the gene ends were 4 bases for V and 7 bases for J; bases not matched to a gene: 14. The CDR3 spells CASSSPRWTGFRGYTF. CDR3 coding DNA: TGTGCCAGCAGTTCGCCGCGATGGACAGGGTTCCGTGGCTACACCTTC.

Worth noting for this clone: The conserved phenylalanine or tryptophan is not found at the CDR3 terminus, so this likely reflects a read error. The CDR3 here is CASSPTGGWDEKLFS. CDR3 in DNA: TGCGCCAGCAGTCCAACAGGGGGTTGGGATGAAAAACTGTTTTCT. This rearrangement joins TRBV4-3 to TRBJ1-4; TRBD1 matches 8 bases. V gave up 6 bases and J gave up 6 bases; unmatched junction bases: 9. Looked up from germline, CDR1 is LGHNA and CDR2 is YSLEER. The CDR3 loop spans 15 amino acids.

The rearrangement joins TRBV13 to TRBJ2-7; weak D call: TRBD1 (6 bases). The CDR3 totals 14 residues. Trimming stripped 3 bases from V and 7 bases from J, with 16 bases between. Germline loops: CDR1 PRHDT, CDR2 FYEKMQ (reference sequence). The chain's CDR3 is CASSFRLGADEQYF. CDR3 nucleotide sequence: TGTGCCAGCAGCTTCAGGCTGGGGGCGGATGAGCAGTACTTC.

The J gene is TRBJ2-3, the V gene TRBV29-1; D unclear. This CDR3 has 13 amino acids. Trimming cost V 3 bases and J 2 bases, with 9 bases left between them. Germline V gives CDR1 SQVTM, CDR2 ANQGSEA. The CDR3 DNA is TGCAGCGTTGACGAGGAAAACACAGATACGCAGTATTTT. It specifies CSVDEENTDTQYF.

The genes are TRBV11-2 and TRBJ2-7; tentatively, D is TRBD1 or TRBD2 (5 bases each). V was clipped by 5 bases and J by 0 bases, with 11 bases between them. The CDR3 has 14 amino acids. Germline assignment: CDR1 SGHAT and CDR2 FQNNGV. The CDR3 loop reads CASSDRGTSYEQYF. In nucleotides, the CDR3 is TGTGCCAGCAGCGACCGGGGCACCTCCTACGAGCAGTACTTC.

The rearrangement joins TRBV2 to TRBJ2-5; D gene unclear. This CDR3 is built from 12 residues. Germline lookup yields CDR1 SNHLY and CDR2 FYNNEI. V dropped 4 bases and J dropped 3 bases, with 6 bases sitting between them. CDR3: CASSVVEETQYF. CDR3 sequence (DNA): TGTGCCAGCAGTGTGGTCGAAGAGACCCAGTACTTC.

Worth noting for this clone: With a far larger clone one base away, a read error is the likely cause. This same CDR3 is encoded by further DNA sequences in the sample. The chain joins TRBV30 to TRBJ1-6, with 11 bases matching TRBD1. The CDR3 runs to 15 residues. CDR1 and CDR2 (germline): GTSNPN, SVGIG (reference sequence). Here the CDR3 reads CACPGQGADSSPLHF. The CDR3, as DNA: TGCGCCTGCCCCGGACAGGGGGCCGATAGTTCACCCCTCCACTTT.